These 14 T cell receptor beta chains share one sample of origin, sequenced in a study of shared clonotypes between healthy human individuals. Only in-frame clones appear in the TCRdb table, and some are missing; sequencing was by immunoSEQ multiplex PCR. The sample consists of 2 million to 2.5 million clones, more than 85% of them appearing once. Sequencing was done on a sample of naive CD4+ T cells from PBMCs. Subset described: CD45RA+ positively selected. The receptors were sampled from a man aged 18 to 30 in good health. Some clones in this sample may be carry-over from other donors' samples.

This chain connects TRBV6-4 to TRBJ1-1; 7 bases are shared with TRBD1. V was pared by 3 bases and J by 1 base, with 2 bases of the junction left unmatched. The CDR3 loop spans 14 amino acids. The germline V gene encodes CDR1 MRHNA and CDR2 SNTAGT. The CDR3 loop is CASSETGSNTEAFF. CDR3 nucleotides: TGTGCCAGCAGTGAGACAGGGTCGAACACTGAAGCTTTCTTT.

The CDR3 DNA reads TGCAGCGTTTGTCCCGGCACGAACACTGAAGCTTTCTTT. Protein product: CSVCPGTNTEAFF. This sequence joins TRBV29-1 and TRBJ1-1; D unclear. The V and J ends lost 5 bases and 1 base respectively, with 11 bases between them. Germline V gene lookup returns CDR1 SQVTM and CDR2 ANQGSEA. CDR3 length: 13 amino acids.

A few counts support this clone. As DNA, the CDR3 is TGCGCCAGCAGTGACGGTTGGGCAGGGGATAGTGAAGCTTTCTTT. Protein: CASSDGWAGDSEAFF. The chain is built from TRBV10-2 and TRBJ1-1; D might be TRBD1 (6 bases). Per the germline V gene, CDR1 is WSHSY and CDR2 is SAAADI. This CDR3 is 15 amino acids long. The V end was cut by 3 bases, the J end by 7 bases, with 18 bases between.

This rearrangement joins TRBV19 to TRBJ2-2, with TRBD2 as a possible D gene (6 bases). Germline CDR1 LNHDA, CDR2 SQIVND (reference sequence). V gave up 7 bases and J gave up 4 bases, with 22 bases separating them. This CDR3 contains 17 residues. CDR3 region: CASTLLRDPSVTGELFF. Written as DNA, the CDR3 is TGTGCCAGTACCCTTTTGCGGGACCCCTCGGTCACCGGGGAGCTGTTTTTT.

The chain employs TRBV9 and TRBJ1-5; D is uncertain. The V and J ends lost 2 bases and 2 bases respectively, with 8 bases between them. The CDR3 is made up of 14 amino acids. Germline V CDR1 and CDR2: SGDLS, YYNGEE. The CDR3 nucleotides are TGTGCCAGCAGCGTCTCTTCGGGCAATCAGCCCCAGCATTTT. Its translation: CASSVSSGNQPQHF. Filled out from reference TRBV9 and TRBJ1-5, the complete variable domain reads DSGVTQTPKHLITATGQRVTLRCSPRSGDLSVYWYQQSLDQGLQFLIQYYNGEERAKGNILERFSAQQFPDLHSELNLSSLELGDSALYFCASSVSSGNQPQHFGDGTRLSIL.

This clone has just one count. The CDR3: CASSGSGRGYNEQFF. CDR3 DNA: TGTGCCAGCAGCGGCAGCGGGAGAGGATACAATGAGCAGTTCTTC. The chain carries TRBV11-3 and TRBJ2-1, with TRBD2 matching 8 bases. V dropped 5 bases and J dropped 4; count of bases not matched to a gene: 7. The CDR3 sequence is 15 residues long. Per the germline V gene, CDR1 is SGHNT and CDR2 is YENEEA.

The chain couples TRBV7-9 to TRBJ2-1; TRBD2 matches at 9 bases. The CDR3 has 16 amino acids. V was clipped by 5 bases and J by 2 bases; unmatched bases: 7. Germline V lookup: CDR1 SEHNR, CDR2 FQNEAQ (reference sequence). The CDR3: CASSGTSGSPYNEQFF. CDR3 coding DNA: TGTGCCAGCAGCGGCACTAGCGGGTCCCCCTACAATGAGCAGTTCTTC.

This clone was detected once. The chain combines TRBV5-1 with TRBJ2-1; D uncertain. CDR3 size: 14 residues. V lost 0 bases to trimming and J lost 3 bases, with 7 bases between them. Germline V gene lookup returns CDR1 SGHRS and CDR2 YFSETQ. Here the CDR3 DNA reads TGCGCCAGCAGCTTGGGACGGAACTACAATGAGCAGTTCTTC. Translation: CASSLGRNYNEQFF.

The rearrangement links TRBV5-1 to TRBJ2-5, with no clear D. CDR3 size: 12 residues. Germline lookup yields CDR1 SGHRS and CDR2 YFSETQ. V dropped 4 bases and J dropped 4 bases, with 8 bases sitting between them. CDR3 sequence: CASSNGLETQYF. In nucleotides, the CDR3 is TGCGCCAGCAGCAATGGTCTAGAGACCCAGTACTTC.

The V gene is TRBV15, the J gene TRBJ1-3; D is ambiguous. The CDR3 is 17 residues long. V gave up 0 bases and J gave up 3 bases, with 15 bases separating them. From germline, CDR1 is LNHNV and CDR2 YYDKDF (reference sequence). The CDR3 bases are TGTGCCACCAGCAGAGATAGCGGTAGTAGGTATGGAAACACCATATATTTT. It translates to CATSRDSGSRYGNTIYF.

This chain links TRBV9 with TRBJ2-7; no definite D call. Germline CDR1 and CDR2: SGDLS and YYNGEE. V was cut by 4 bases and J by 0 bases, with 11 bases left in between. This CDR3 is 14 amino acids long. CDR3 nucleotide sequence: TGTGCCAGCAGCCCCCGTTGGTCCTCCTACGAGCAGTACTTC. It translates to CASSPRWSSYEQYF.

CDR3 region: CASSTQIRGTGELFF. The CDR3 nucleotides are TGTGCCAGCAGCACCCAGATCCGGGGCACCGGGGAGCTGTTTTTT. The V gene is TRBV9, the J gene TRBJ2-2, with a weak D call TRBD2 (5 bases). V was pared by 4 bases and J by 4 bases, with 14 bases between. The CDR3 totals 15 residues. The V gene's germline CDR1 is SGDLS and CDR2 YYNGEE.

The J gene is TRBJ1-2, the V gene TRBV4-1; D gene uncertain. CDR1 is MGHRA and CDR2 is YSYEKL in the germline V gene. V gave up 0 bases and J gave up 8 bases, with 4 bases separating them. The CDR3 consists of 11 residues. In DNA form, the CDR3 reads TGCGCCAGCAGCCAAGATCGCGGCTACACCTTC. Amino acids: CASSQDRGYTF.

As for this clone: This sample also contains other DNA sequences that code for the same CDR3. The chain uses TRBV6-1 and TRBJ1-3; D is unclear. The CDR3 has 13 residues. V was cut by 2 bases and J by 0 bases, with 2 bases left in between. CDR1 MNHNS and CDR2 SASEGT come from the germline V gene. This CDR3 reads CASSESSGNTIYF. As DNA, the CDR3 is TGTGCCAGCAGTGAAAGCTCTGGAAACACCATATATTTT.